This T cell receptor (beta chain) was recorded in a study of cytomegalovirus exposure and HLA in healthy donors. Points from the study as a whole: Association of roughly 18,000 TCR beta sequences with HLA alleles was found at 0.05 false discovery rate in a later analysis.

Turning to this clone: No antigen is known for it.

The germline V and J ends were trimmed by 2 bases and 7 bases, with 15 bases remaining between them. CDR3 length equals 16 residues. Per germline, CDR1 SGHDN and CDR2 FVKESK. PCR used 60 Vbeta primers and 13 Jbeta primers. Generated by immunoSEQ multiplex PCR, the TCRdb table keeps only in-frame clones and is missing some. The sample yields 85,000 to 130,000 clones, more than 60% seen once. Sequenced: PBMCs. The TCR sequence derives from a man aged 40-49 years in good health and CMV-seronegative. The J gene is TRBJ1-6, the V gene TRBV14, with D possibly being TRBD1 (5 bases). As DNA, the CDR3 is TGTGCCAGCAGCCAACCCCAGGGATCTAGAAATTCACCCCTCCACTTT. Translated: CASSQPQGSRNSPLHF.